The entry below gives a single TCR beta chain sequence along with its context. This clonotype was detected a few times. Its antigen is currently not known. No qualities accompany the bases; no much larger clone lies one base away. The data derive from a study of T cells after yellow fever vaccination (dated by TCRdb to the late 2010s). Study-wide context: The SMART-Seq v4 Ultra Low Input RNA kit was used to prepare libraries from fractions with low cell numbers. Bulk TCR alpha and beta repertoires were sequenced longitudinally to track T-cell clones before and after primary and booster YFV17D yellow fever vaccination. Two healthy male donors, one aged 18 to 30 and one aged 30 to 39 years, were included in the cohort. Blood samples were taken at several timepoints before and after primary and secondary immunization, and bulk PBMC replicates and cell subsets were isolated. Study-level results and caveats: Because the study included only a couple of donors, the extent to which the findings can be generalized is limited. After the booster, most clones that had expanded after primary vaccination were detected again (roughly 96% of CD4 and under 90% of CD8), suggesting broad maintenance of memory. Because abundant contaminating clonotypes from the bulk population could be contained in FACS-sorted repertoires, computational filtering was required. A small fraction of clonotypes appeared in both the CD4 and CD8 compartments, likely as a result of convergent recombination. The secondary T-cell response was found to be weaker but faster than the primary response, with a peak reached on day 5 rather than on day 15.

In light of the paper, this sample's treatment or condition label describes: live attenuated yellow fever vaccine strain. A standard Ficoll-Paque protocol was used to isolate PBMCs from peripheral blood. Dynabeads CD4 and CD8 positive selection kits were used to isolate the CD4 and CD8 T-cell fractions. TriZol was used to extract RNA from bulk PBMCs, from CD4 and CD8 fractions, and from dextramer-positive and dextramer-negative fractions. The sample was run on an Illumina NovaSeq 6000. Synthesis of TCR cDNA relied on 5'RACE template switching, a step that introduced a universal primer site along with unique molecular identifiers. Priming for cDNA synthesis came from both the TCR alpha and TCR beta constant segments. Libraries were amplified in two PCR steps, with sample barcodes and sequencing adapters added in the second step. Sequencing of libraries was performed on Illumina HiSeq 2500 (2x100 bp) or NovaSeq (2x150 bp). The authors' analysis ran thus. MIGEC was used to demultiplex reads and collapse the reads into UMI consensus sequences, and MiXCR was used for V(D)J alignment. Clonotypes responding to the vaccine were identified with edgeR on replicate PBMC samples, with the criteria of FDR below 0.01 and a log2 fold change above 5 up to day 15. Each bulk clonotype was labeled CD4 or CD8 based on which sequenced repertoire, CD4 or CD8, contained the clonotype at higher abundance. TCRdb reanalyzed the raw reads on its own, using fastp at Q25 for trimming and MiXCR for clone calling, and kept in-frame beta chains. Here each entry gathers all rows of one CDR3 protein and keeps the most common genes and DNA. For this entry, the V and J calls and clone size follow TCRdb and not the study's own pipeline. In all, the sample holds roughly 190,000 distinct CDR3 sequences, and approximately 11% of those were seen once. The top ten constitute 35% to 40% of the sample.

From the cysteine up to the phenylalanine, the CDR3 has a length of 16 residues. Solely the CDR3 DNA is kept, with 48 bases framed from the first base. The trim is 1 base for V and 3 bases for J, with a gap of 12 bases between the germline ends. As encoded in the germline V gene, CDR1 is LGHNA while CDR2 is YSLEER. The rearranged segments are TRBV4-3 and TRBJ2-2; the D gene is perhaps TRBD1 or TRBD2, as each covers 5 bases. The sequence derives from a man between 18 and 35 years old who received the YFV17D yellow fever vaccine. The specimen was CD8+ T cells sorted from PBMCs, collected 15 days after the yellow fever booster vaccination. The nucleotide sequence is TGCGCCAGCAGCCAAGCTGGGACGGGCGACACCGGGGAGCTGTTTTTT. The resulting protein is CASSQAGTGDTGELFF.